This T cell receptor (beta chain) emerged from a study of CD8 T cells in Susac syndrome. A quantity of roughly 0.5 to 1 ug RNA underwent reverse transcription using random hexamers. TCRdb passed the immunoSEQ multiplex PCR reads through MiXCR, listing each CDR3 protein once. The data contain some 130,000 distinct CDR3 sequences, approximately 94% of them singletons. V shed 4 bases and J shed 9 bases, with 17 bases lying between them. In germline, CDR1 is SGHTS, CDR2 YDEGEE. The CDR3 is made up of 14 amino acids. Sequencing was performed on CD4+ T cells from PBMCs. The V gene is TRBV5-8, the J gene TRBJ2-1; D might be TRBD2 (6 bases). This TCR was recovered from a human donor with multiple sclerosis. The CDR3 DNA follows: TGTGCCAGCAGCATCGGGGTAAAGGGAGGTGAGCAGTTCTTC. As protein: CASSIGVKGGEQFF.